The clone carrying this TCR beta chain was counted only a few times. Its antigen is unidentified. A second roughly 6 to 11 cycle PCR used barcoded and J-beta primers. TCRdb processed the 5' RACE reads anew with MiXCR; each CDR3 protein has one entry. The table lists about 1,600,000 distinct CDR3 sequences, roughly 45% of them singletons. CDR1 is MNHEY, CDR2 SVGEGT, per germline. Deletions cut 2 bases from V and 0 bases from J, with 8 bases between. The CDR3 loop spans 15 amino acids. These data belong to a study of blood T cells in healthy people across ages. Broader study findings: Long-lived donors had more naive CD4+ cells and higher diversity than aged donors. Investigators viewed diversity estimates from one million T cells as underestimates, the study reported.

Isolating PBMCs gave at least 6.5 million of these cells per sample. RNA extraction gave at least 5 micrograms of total RNA per sample. The chain couples TRBV6-2 or TRBV6-3 to TRBJ2-4; no reliable D call. This sequence was found in a woman in her late teens or twenties in good health. Source material: blood. The CDR3 DNA reads as TGTGCCAGCAGTTACGGTGGGCAAGCCAAAAACATTCAGTACTTC. This encodes CASSYGGQAKNIQYF.